This T cell receptor (beta chain) was documented in a study of T cell responses to AZD1222 COVID-19 vaccine. TCRdb keeps only in-frame clones here, not all; method: immunoSEQ multiplex PCR. The sample holds 150,000 or so clones, roughly 90% seen once. The CDR3 extends over 14 amino acids. V was cut by 4 bases and J by 5 bases, with 13 bases left in between. CDR1 is SGHRS and CDR2 is YFSETQ in the germline V gene. This clonotype was obtained from an adult who received the AZD1222 COVID-19 vaccine. The chain uses TRBV5-1 and TRBJ1-5; TRBD1 might be the D (6 bases). Sequenced material: peripheral blood, taken 28 days after the second AZD1222 dose. CDR3 amino acids: CASSPGTLDQPQHF. CDR3 nucleotides: TGCGCCAGCAGCCCCGGGACATTGGATCAGCCCCAGCATTTT.